What follows are 12 T cell receptor beta chains derived from one specimen sequenced in a study of control samples from healthy donors and cancer patients. Assay used: immunoSEQ multiplex PCR; TCRdb lists only in-frame clones, some missing. The data contain about 51,000 clones, over 85% of them seen just once; the ten biggest clones take up more than 1.5%. Sequences were obtained from PBMCs. The receptors shown here come from a man aged 35 to 55 with colorectal cancer.

In its sample, this clone was seen once. The chain combines TRBV28 with TRBJ2-3, with 9 bases lining up with TRBD2. Looked up from germline, CDR1 is MDHEN and CDR2 is SYDVKM. With V trimmed by 8 bases and J by 1 base, 4 bases remained unmatched. The length of the CDR3 is 14 residues. The CDR3 DNA is TGTGCCAGCGAGAGGACTAGCGGCACAGATACGCAGTATTTT. It is translated as CASERTSGTDTQYF.

V and J are TRBV5-1 and TRBJ2-5; TRBD2 agrees at 10 bases. The CDR3 has 14 residues. With 4 bases clipped from V and 4 bases from J, the junction kept 4 bases outside the gene matches. Germline V gene lookup returns CDR1 SGHRS and CDR2 YFSETQ. CDR3 nucleotide sequence: TGCGCCAGCAGCATTCTAGCGGGAGTAGAGACCCAGTACTTC. Its translation: CASSILAGVETQYF.

By sample fraction, this clone is medium-sized. This chain joins TRBV25-1 and TRBJ2-2, with TRBD1 as a possible D gene (5 bases). The CDR3 has 14 amino acids. CDR1 MGHDK and CDR2 SYGVNS come from the germline V gene. The V gene lost 0 bases and the J gene lost 3 bases, with 5 bases spanning the gap. CDR3 amino acids: CASSEYRDTGELFF. CDR3 in DNA: TGTGCCAGCAGTGAATACAGGGACACCGGGGAGCTGTTTTTT. Looking up the rest from reference TRBV25-1 and TRBJ2-2 gives the full variable domain: EADIYQTPRYLVIGTGKKITLECSQTMGHDKMYWYQQDPGMELHLIHYSYGVNSTEKGDLSSESTVSRIRTEHFPLTLESARPSHTSQYLCASSEYRDTGELFFGEGSRLTVL.

The chain carries TRBV4-1 and TRBJ2-7; D remains ambiguous. CDR1 is MGHRA, CDR2 YSYEKL, per germline. Trimming stripped 2 bases from V and 0 bases from J, with 23 bases between. CDR3 length equals 19 residues. The DNA for the CDR3 is TGCGCCAGCAGCCAATTTGCCGGTCTCTACGGCAGGAGCTCCTACGAGCAGTACTTC. The encoded protein is CASSQFAGLYGRSSYEQYF.

The V gene is TRBV7-9, the J gene TRBJ2-2; D remains unclear. V lost 5 bases to trimming and J lost 7 bases, with 26 bases between them. This CDR3 has 18 amino acids. Germline CDR1 and CDR2: SEHNR and FQNEAQ (reference sequence). The CDR3 loop reads CASSLGMPGPIYSGELFF. The CDR3 DNA is TGTGCCAGCAGCCTTGGGATGCCGGGCCCAATATACAGCGGGGAGCTGTTTTTT.

V and J are TRBV5-4 and TRBJ1-2; 7 nucleotides agree with TRBD1. The V gene end was trimmed by 1 base and the J gene end by 7 bases; junction bases not matched to a gene: 7. The CDR3 totals 14 residues. The germline V gene encodes CDR1 SGHNT and CDR2 YYREEE (reference sequence). This CDR3 is CASSLTGARFGYTF. The CDR3 DNA follows: TGTGCCAGCAGCTTGACAGGGGCGCGATTTGGCTACACCTTC.

The rearrangement uses TRBV5-1 and TRBJ1-4, with 10 nucleotides matching TRBD1. Germline CDR1 and CDR2: SGHRS and YFSETQ. This CDR3 is 17 amino acids long. J gave up 3 bases and V 5 bases, and 10 bases lay outside the gene matches. The CDR3 sequence is CASRRVDRGRSNEKLFF. CDR3 coding DNA: TGCGCCAGCAGAAGAGTGGACAGGGGGAGGTCTAATGAAAAACTGTTTTTT.

This clone was seen just once. The chain is built from TRBV12-3 or TRBV12-4 and TRBJ1-5; D is unresolved. The CDR3 is 13 amino acids. The V and J ends lost 1 base and 9 bases respectively, with 10 bases between them. This CDR3 reads CASSLGGIGPQHF. The DNA for the CDR3 is TGTGCCAGCAGTTTAGGCGGCATAGGGCCCCAGCATTTT.

The V gene is TRBV28, the J gene TRBJ2-7, with D possibly TRBD2 on 6 matching bases. Trimming cost V 7 bases and J 0 bases, with 16 bases left between them. Per germline, CDR1 MDHEN and CDR2 SYDVKM. CDR3 size: 15 residues. CDR3 residues: CASTLWRGSSYEQYF. The DNA of the CDR3 is TGTGCCAGCACCCTATGGCGGGGAAGCTCCTACGAGCAGTACTTC.

This clone was counted once. The chain employs TRBV6-5 and TRBJ1-4; 9 bases agree with TRBD1. The CDR3 length is 14 residues. Germline V lookup: CDR1 MNHEY, CDR2 SVGAGI. The junction had 8 bases not matched to a gene; V was cut back by 7 bases and J by 8 bases. CDR3: CASNWDRVGEKLFF. CDR3 coding DNA: TGTGCCAGCAACTGGGACAGGGTGGGGGAAAAACTGTTTTTT.

The gene calls are TRBV19 and TRBJ1-5, with no clear D. The CDR3 is 14 residues long. Trimming shortened V by 6 bases and J by 3 bases, and 12 bases separated the two germline ends. CDR1 LNHDA and CDR2 SQIVND come from the germline V gene (reference sequence). The CDR3 region is CASSPYNTNQPQHF. The CDR3 nucleotides are TGTGCCAGTAGCCCATATAACACCAATCAGCCCCAGCATTTT.

The chain recombines TRBV5-6 with TRBJ1-1; D perhaps matches TRBD1 (6 bases). The CDR3 is 12 amino acids. V lost 4 bases, J lost 11 bases, and 15 bases lay in between. Germline V lookup: CDR1 SGHDT, CDR2 YYEEEE. The CDR3 DNA reads TGTGCCAGCAGCAAGCAGGGGCTAGGGGCTTTCTTT. It codes for CASSKQGLGAFF.